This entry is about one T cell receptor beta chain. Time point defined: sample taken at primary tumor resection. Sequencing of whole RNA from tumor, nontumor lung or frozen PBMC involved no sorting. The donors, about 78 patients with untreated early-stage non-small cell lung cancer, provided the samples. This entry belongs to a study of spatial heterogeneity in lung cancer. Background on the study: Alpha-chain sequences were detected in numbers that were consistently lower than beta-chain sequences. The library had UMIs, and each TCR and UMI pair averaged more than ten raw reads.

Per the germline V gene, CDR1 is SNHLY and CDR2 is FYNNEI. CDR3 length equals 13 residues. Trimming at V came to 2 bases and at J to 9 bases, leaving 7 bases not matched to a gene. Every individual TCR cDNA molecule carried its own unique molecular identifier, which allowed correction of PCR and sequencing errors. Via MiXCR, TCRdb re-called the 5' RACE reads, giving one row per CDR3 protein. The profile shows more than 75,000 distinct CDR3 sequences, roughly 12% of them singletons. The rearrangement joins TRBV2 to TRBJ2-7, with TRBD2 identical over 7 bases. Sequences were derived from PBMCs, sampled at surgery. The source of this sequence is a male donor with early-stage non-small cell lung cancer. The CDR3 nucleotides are TGTGCCAGCAGTGAATCGACGACTAGCAGGCAGTACTTC. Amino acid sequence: CASSESTTSRQYF. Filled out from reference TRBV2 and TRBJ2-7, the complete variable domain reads EPEVTQTPSHQVTQMGQEVILRCVPISNHLYFYWYRQILGQKVEFLVSFYNNEISEKSEIFDDQFSVERPDGSNFTLKIRSTKLEDSAMYFCASSESTTSRQYFGPGTRLTVT.